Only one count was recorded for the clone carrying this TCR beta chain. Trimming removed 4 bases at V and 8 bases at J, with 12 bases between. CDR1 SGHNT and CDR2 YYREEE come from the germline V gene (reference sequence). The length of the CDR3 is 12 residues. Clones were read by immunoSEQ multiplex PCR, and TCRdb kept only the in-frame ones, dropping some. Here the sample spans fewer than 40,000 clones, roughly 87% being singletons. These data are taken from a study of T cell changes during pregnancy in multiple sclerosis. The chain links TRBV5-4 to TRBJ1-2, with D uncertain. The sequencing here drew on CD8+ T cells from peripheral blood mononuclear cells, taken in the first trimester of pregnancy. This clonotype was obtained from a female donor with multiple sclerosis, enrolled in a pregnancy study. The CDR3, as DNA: TGTGCCAGCAGCCCAGTTGCGGAGGGCTACACCTTC. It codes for CASSPVAEGYTF.